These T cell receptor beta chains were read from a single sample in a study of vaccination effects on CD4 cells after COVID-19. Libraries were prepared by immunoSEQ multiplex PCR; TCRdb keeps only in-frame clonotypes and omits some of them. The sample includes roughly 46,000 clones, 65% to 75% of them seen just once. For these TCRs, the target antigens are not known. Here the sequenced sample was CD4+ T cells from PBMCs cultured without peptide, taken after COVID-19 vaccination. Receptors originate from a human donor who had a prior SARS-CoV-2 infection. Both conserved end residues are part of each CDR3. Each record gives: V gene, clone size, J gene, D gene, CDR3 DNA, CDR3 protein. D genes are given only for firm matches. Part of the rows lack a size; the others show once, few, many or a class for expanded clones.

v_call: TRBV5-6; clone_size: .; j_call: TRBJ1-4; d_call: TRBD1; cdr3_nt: TGTGCCAGCAGCCCATGGACAGGGCTTGATGAAAAACTGTTTTTT; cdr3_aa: CASSPWTGLDEKLFF
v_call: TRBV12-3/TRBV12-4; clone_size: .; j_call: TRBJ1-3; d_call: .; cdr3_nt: TGTGCCAGCAGTCAGGACTCTGGAAACACCATATATTTT; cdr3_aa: CASSQDSGNTIYF
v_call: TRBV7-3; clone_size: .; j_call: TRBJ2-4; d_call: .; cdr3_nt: TGTGCCAGCAGCCCTACCCCAGCGGAGGGCAAAAACATTCAGTACTTC; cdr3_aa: CASSPTPAEGKNIQYF
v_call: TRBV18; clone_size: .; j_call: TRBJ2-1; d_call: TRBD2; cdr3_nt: TGTGCCAGCTCACCCTTAGCGGGGGGCTCCTACAATGAGCAGTTCTTC; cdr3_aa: CASSPLAGGSYNEQFF
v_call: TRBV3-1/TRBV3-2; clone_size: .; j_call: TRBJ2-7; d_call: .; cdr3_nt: TGTGCCAGCAGCCAATCCGGCGGGGGCAGGGGGGCTCGAAAACACTACGAGCAGTACTTC; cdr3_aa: CASSQSGGGRGARKHYEQYF
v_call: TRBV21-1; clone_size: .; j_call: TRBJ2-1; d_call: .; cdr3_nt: TGTGCCAGCAGCACGAACGGGGGACAGGGACCTAGCGGGTCGGATTACAATGAGCAGTTCTTC; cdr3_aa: CASSTNGGQGPSGSDYNEQFF
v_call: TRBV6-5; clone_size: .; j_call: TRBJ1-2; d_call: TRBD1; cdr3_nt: TGTGCCAGCAAGGAGACAGGGACTGGCTACACCTTC; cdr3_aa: CASKETGTGYTF
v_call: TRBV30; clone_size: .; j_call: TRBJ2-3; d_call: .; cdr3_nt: TGTGCCTGGAGTAGCGGAGTTAGCACAGATACGCAGTATTTT; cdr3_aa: CAWSSGVSTDTQYF
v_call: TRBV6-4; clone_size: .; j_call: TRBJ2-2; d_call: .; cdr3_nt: TGTGCCAGCAGTGTCTACGGAGAGTACGGGGAGCTGTTTTTT; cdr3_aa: CASSVYGEYGELFF
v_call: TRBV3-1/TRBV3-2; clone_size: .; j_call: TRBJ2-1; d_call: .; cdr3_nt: TGTGCCAGCAGCCAAAAGGCGGCGATAACTTCGAGTAATGAGCAGTTCTTC; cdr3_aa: CASSQKAAITSSNEQFF
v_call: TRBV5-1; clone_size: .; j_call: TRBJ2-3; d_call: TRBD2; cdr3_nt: TGCGCCAGCAGCGGACTAGCGGGGTGGGATACGCAGTATTTT; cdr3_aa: CASSGLAGWDTQYF
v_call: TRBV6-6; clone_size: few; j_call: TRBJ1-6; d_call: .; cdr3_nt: TGTGCCAGCAGTCCACCGGGGGCGTCCTATAATTCACCCCTCCACTTT; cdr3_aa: CASSPPGASYNSPLHF